The TCR beta chain described here comes from a study of blood T cell repertoires in COVID-19. Germline loops: CDR1 SGHDT, CDR2 YYEEEE. CDR3 length equals 11 residues. Trimming shortened V by 2 bases and J by 5 bases, and 4 bases separated the two germline ends. The protocol was immunoSEQ multiplex PCR, while the TCRdb copy is restricted to in-frame clones and leaves out a portion. The sample carries approximately 86,000 clones, around four fifths recorded once. The chain links TRBV5-6 to TRBJ2-5; no clear D gene. The sample was peripheral blood. This clonotype was sampled from a middle-aged man with acute or convalescent COVID-19. CDR3: CASSFSETQYF. The CDR3, as DNA: TGTGCCAGCAGCTTTTCGGAGACCCAGTACTTC.